This T cell receptor (beta chain) derives from a study of cytomegalovirus exposure and HLA in healthy donors. For this clone: Its cognate antigen is unknown.

13 Jbeta primers and 60 Vbeta primers were used for the PCR. Produced via immunoSEQ multiplex PCR; TCRdb's table is partial and in-frame only. This repertoire shows approximately 150,000 clones, approximately 79% found once; its top ten account for roughly 0.7%. Whole-study results and caveats: In vitro work confirmed that a few CMV-associated chains recognize CMV antigens. Donor immune exposure was known only as CMV serostatus. A previous analysis found most TCR beta V segments productive roughly 87% or roughly 30% of the time.

Germline V gives CDR1 SGHRS, CDR2 YFSETQ. With 7 bases removed from V and 11 bases from J, the gap between germline ends came to 18 bases. This CDR3 contains 12 residues. The rearrangement links TRBV5-1 to TRBJ2-5; maybe TRBD2 (7 bases). This sequence originates from a male donor in good health and CMV-seronegative. Material: PBMCs. The CDR3 DNA follows: TGCGCCAGCGGGGGGGGCGGCAGGGAGCAGTACTTC. As protein: CASGGGGREQYF.